The next 20 T cell receptor beta chains were all read from a single sample in a study of cytomegalovirus exposure and HLA in healthy donors (dated by TCRdb to 2017 to 2019). Library creation used the immunoSEQ multiplex PCR assay. For the multiplex PCR, a mixture combining 60 forward primers for TCR Vbeta segments and 13 reverse primers for TCR Jbeta segments was used. As stored in TCRdb, this immuneACCESS dataset retains in-frame rearrangements with V and J assigned. A fraction of the clones does not appear; measured against another copy, unresolved V genes explain less than half of the discrepancy, and the remainder lacks a known reason. The table for this sample lists around 220,000 clones; roughly 80% of them were counted only once. In total, the top ten clones hold around 0.2% of the sample. What was sequenced was PBMCs. The receptors come from a girl aged 2 to 9 in good health and CMV-seronegative.

The V and J genes are TRBV4-1 and TRBJ1-1, with D perhaps TRBD1 (6 bases). Germline-derived CDR1 and CDR2 are MGHRA and YSYEKL. Deletions cut 4 bases from V and 3 bases from J, with 18 bases between. This CDR3 has 16 amino acids. CDR3 nucleotides: TGCGCCAGCAGCCCCGGACAGCGACTGACGGACACTGAAGCTTTCTTT. Translating gives CASSPGQRLTDTEAFF.

The CDR3 region is CASSGTGYGYTF. The CDR3 coding sequence is TGTGCCAGCAGTGGGACAGGGTATGGCTACACCTTC. This chain uses TRBV2 with TRBJ1-2, with TRBD1 matching 8 bases. CDR3 size: 12 residues. Unmatched junction bases numbered 0, after V lost 4 bases and J lost 5 bases. Germline assignment: CDR1 SNHLY and CDR2 FYNNEI.

This clone occurred once. This sequence joins TRBV5-4 and TRBJ2-4; D unresolved. The CDR3 totals 12 residues. Trimming removed 7 bases from V and 0 bases from J, with 5 bases in between. The germline V gene encodes CDR1 SGHNT and CDR2 YYREEE (reference sequence). The DNA of the CDR3 is TGTGCCAGCTTTCTAGCCAAAAACATTCAGTACTTC. This codes for CASFLAKNIQYF.

The chain recombines TRBV18 with TRBJ2-7, with D possibly being TRBD1 (6 bases). V lost 3 bases, J lost 4 bases, and 7 bases lay in between. This CDR3 is 12 amino acids long. Germline loops: CDR1 KGHSH, CDR2 LQKENI. In DNA form, the CDR3 reads TGTGCCAGCTCACCCGGACAGTACGAGCAGTACTTC. Protein: CASSPGQYEQYF.

This clone is a singleton in its sample. This sequence joins TRBV5-5 and TRBJ1-3; D is undetermined. Per germline, CDR1 SGHKS and CDR2 YYEKEE (reference sequence). Trimming left V 3 bases short and J 8 bases short, with 12 bases between. CDR3 length: 13 residues. The CDR3 region is CASSWGVGDTIYF. The DNA for the CDR3 is TGTGCCAGCAGCTGGGGTGTCGGGGACACCATATATTTT.

This chain uses TRBV2 with TRBJ2-7; TRBD2 aligns across 13 bases. This CDR3 comprises 15 residues. With V trimmed by 6 bases and J by 3 bases, 5 bases remained unmatched. The germline gives CDR1 SNHLY, CDR2 FYNNEI. The DNA for the CDR3 is TGTGCCAGCAGCGTTAGGACTAGCGGGAGCTACGAGCAGTACTTC. The encoded protein is CASSVRTSGSYEQYF.

This clone is a singleton in its sample. The V call is TRBV29-1, the J call TRBJ2-7; 7 bases fit TRBD1. Germline CDR1 SQVTM, CDR2 ANQGSEA. V shed 6 bases and J 4 bases; nucleotides not matched to a gene: 9. This CDR3 has 13 residues. DNA for the CDR3: TGCAGCGTGCAACAGGGGTTGGGGTACGAGCAGTACGTC. Its protein product is CSVQQGLGYEQYV.

The genes are TRBV14 and TRBJ1-1, with D possibly being TRBD1 (6 bases). Per germline, CDR1 SGHDN and CDR2 FVKESK. Trimming removed 0 bases from V and 0 bases from J, with 29 bases in between. CDR3 size: 22 residues. In DNA, the CDR3 is TGTGCCAGCAGCCAAGATGTCTGGCAGGTGTGGGATAAGACAGGTGTGAACACTGAAGCTTTCTTT. Protein: CASSQDVWQVWDKTGVNTEAFF. Using reference TRBV14 and TRBJ1-1 for the parts outside the CDR3, the full variable domain is EAGVTQFPSHSVIEKGQTVTLRCDPISGHDNLYWYRRVMGKEIKFLLHFVKESKQDESGMPNNRFLAERTGGTYSTLKVQPAELEDSGVYFCASSQDVWQVWDKTGVNTEAFFGQGTRLTVV.

The chain recombines TRBV29-1 with TRBJ2-7; 9 bases are shared with TRBD1. Germline CDR1 reads SQVTM; CDR2 reads ANQGSEA. The CDR3 spans 13 residues. With 7 bases clipped from V and 0 bases from J, the junction kept 4 bases outside the gene matches. CDR3 DNA: TGCAGCGGGACAGGGGATTCCTCCTACGAGCAGTACTTC. Its translation is CSGTGDSSYEQYF.

The CDR3 region has the DNA TGCGCCAGCAGCTTGGGACAGATCTACGAGCAGTACTTC. Amino acid sequence: CASSLGQIYEQYF. This chain connects TRBV5-1 to TRBJ2-7, with a tentative D call TRBD1 (5 bases). Germline lookup yields CDR1 SGHRS and CDR2 YFSETQ. The CDR3 runs 13 residues. Trimming took 0 bases from V and 3 from J, leaving 7 bases between them.

The V gene is TRBV27, the J gene TRBJ2-4, with 7 positions matching TRBD2. The CDR3 contains 16 residues. Germline loops: CDR1 MNHEY, CDR2 SMNVEV (reference sequence). The trim removed 0 bases at V and 3 bases at J, leaving 5 bases unmatched. The CDR3 nucleotides are TGTGCCAGCAGTTTATCACCTACTAGCGTCAAAAACATTCAGTACTTC. This translates into CASSLSPTSVKNIQYF.

The rearrangement joins TRBV18 to TRBJ2-7, with a tentative D call TRBD1 (5 bases). Trimming cost V 1 base and J 6 bases, with 13 bases left between them. This CDR3 region has 14 residues. CDR1 is KGHSH, CDR2 LQKENI, per germline. CDR3 region: CASSPQGRTGEQYF. CDR3 in DNA: TGTGCCAGCTCACCACAGGGGCGAACGGGCGAGCAGTACTTC.

V usage is TRBV30 and J usage is TRBJ1-3, with D hard to call. Germline V gene sequence: CDR1 GTSNPN, CDR2 SVGIG (reference sequence). V lost 8 bases and J 10 bases, leaving 24 bases between the germline ends. The CDR3 has 14 residues. The CDR3 DNA is TGTGCCAGCGGATCCTGGAGCGGATATTCGACCATATATTTT. Translating it yields CASGSWSGYSTIYF.

The chain employs TRBV10-2 and TRBJ1-5; 8 nucleotides line up with TRBD1. Looked up from germline, CDR1 is WSHSY and CDR2 is SAAADI. CDR3 size: 14 residues. The V and J ends lost 8 bases and 4 bases, in that order; junction bases with no gene match: 7. CDR3 sequence (DNA): TGCGCCAGCCGACAGGGGTGGGGAAATCAGCCCCAGCATTTT. It translates to CASRQGWGNQPQHF.

The V call is TRBV4-1, the J call TRBJ1-2; 9 bases map to TRBD1. Per germline, CDR1 MGHRA and CDR2 YSYEKL. V shed 0 bases, J shed 8 bases, and the junction held 7 bases outside the gene matches. The CDR3 sequence is 15 residues long. CDR3 sequence reads: CASSQEGTGRLGYTF. The CDR3 nucleotides read TGCGCCAGCAGCCAAGAAGGGACAGGGAGGTTGGGCTACACCTTC.

V is TRBV27 and J is TRBJ2-7; the D gene is possibly TRBD2 (5 bases). Looked up from germline, CDR1 is MNHEY and CDR2 is SMNVEV (reference sequence). The CDR3 is 12 amino acids. In nucleotides, the CDR3 is TGTACAAGCGGATTTAACTCCTACGAGCAGTACTTC. Translation: CTSGFNSYEQYF.

The chain uses TRBV7-3 and TRBJ1-1, with 8 bases fitting TRBD1. Per the germline V gene, CDR1 is SGHTA and CDR2 is FQGTGA. V lost 2 bases, J lost 0 bases, and 8 bases stayed unmatched. The CDR3 is 17 residues long. This CDR3 is CASSLPPGGRVNTEAFF. Here the CDR3 DNA reads TGTGCCAGCAGCTTACCCCCAGGGGGCCGGGTGAACACTGAAGCTTTCTTT. The full variable domain, its missing parts supplied by reference TRBV7-3 and TRBJ1-1, is GAGVSQTPSNKVTEKGKYVELRCDPISGHTALYWYRQSLGQGPEFLIYFQGTGAADDSGLPNDRFFAVRPEGSVSTLKIQRTERGDSAVYLCASSLPPGGRVNTEAFFGQGTRLTVV.

The chain links TRBV4-2 to TRBJ2-7, with 7 positions matching TRBD2. V lost 0 bases to trimming and J lost 6 bases; unmatched junction nucleotides: 8. Germline V gene lookup returns CDR1 LGHNA and CDR2 YNFKEQ. This CDR3 is built from 15 residues. CDR3 residues: CASSQDLRGGGEQYF. The DNA of the CDR3 is TGTGCCAGCAGCCAAGATCTCCGGGGCGGGGGCGAGCAGTACTTC.

This chain connects TRBV27 to TRBJ2-3; possibly TRBD1 for D (5 bases). There are 17 residues in the CDR3. Germline assignment: CDR1 MNHEY and CDR2 SMNVEV (reference sequence). The germline V and J ends were trimmed by 0 bases and 2 bases, with 15 bases remaining between them. CDR3 protein: CASSLSEAGHYTDTQYF. The CDR3 DNA is TGTGCCAGCAGTTTATCCGAAGCAGGGCACTACACAGATACGCAGTATTTT.

This clone was seen a single time. As DNA, the CDR3 is TGTGCCACCAGCAGAGATCACGGGGGCTCCTACGAGCAGTACTTC. It codes for CATSRDHGGSYEQYF. This sequence joins TRBV15 and TRBJ2-7, with D tentatively TRBD2 (6 bases). The CDR3 extends over 15 amino acids. Germline V lookup: CDR1 LNHNV, CDR2 YYDKDF (reference sequence). The V and J ends lost 0 bases and 0 bases respectively, with 9 bases between them. Filled out from reference TRBV15 and TRBJ2-7, the complete variable domain reads DAMVIQNPRYQVTQFGKPVTLSCSQTLNHNVMYWYQQKSSQAPKLLFHYYDKDFNNEADTPDNFQSRRPNTSFCFLDIRSPGLGDTAMYLCATSRDHGGSYEQYFGPGTRLTVT.